This TCR beta chain is drawn from a study of control samples from healthy donors and cancer patients. Some clones are missing from TCRdb's copy, which holds only in-frame ones; the method was immunoSEQ multiplex PCR. The table records about 120,000 clones, around nine tenths of them present only once. There are 13 residues in the CDR3. V shed 5 bases, J shed 6 bases, and the junction held 7 bases outside the gene matches. Looked up from germline, CDR1 is PRHDT and CDR2 is FYEKMQ (reference sequence). The TCR was taken from a woman in her fifties or sixties with lung cancer. The chain joins TRBV13 to TRBJ2-7; TRBD1 agrees at 7 bases. The material sequenced was PBMCs. The CDR3 region is CASSLGQTVEQYF. As DNA, the CDR3 is TGTGCCAGCAGCCTGGGACAGACAGTCGAGCAGTACTTC.